One sample yielded the 30 T cell receptor beta chains listed below, sequenced in a study of molecular identifiers for immune sequencing clone quantification. TCRdb fed the PCR reads into MiXCR, producing one record per CDR3 protein. The sample includes over 100,000 distinct CDR3 sequences, 30% to 45% of them seen just once. Sequenced: naive CD8+ T cells from blood, with Jurkat cell RNA spiked in. The subset was: FACS-sorted CD8+CD4-CCR7+CD45RA+ naive T cells. The receptors shown here come from a human donor in good health. Some libraries in this study had Jurkat cell RNA spiked in.

This clonotype showed up just a few times. The gene calls are TRBV2 and TRBJ2-1; 9 bases fit TRBD2. Germline values: CDR1 SNHLY, CDR2 FYNNEI. Trimming cost V 10 bases and J 0 bases; bases outside gene matches: 10. This CDR3 is built from 16 residues. The CDR3 protein is CAISVGSGSSYNEQFF. The CDR3 bases are TGTGCCATCTCTGTAGGTAGCGGGAGCTCCTACAATGAGCAGTTCTTC. Drawing the rest from reference TRBV2 and TRBJ2-1, the complete variable domain is EPEVTQTPSHQVTQMGQEVILRCVPISNHLYFYWYRQILGQKVEFLVSFYNNEISEKSEIFDDQFSVERPDGSNFTLKIRSTKLEDSAMYFCAISVGSGSSYNEQFFGPGTRLTVL.

This chain connects TRBV6-2 or TRBV6-3 to TRBJ1-1, with D uncertain. The V gene lost 7 bases and the J gene lost 0 bases, with 9 bases spanning the gap. The CDR3 totals 13 residues. CDR1 MNHEY and CDR2 SVGEGT come from the germline V gene. The chain's CDR3 is CASKVRMNTEAFF. The CDR3 DNA reads TGTGCCAGCAAGGTCCGTATGAACACTGAAGCTTTCTTT.

About this clonotype: It may be a read error: a sequence one base away is much more abundant. The genes are TRBV7-2 and TRBJ2-4; D remains unclear. CDR1 is SGHTA and CDR2 is FQGNSA in the germline V gene. The CDR3 length is 16 residues. Trimming took 2 bases from V and 12 from J, leaving 23 bases between them. This CDR3 reads CASSLSPAGPPGNQYF. CDR3 DNA: TGTGCCAGCAGCTTATCTCCCGCTGGACCGCCGGGCAATCAGTACTTC.

The chain couples TRBV5-1 to TRBJ2-2; D could derive from TRBD1 or TRBD2 (5 bases each). The CDR3 spans 13 residues. V lost 5 bases and J 4 bases, leaving 9 bases between the germline ends. Germline V gene sequence: CDR1 SGHRS, CDR2 YFSETQ. The chain's CDR3 is CASSEGLTGELFF. Here the CDR3 DNA reads TGCGCCAGCAGTGAGGGGCTCACCGGGGAGCTGTTTTTT.

The chain links TRBV12-3 or TRBV12-4 to TRBJ2-7, with D perhaps TRBD1 (5 bases). Trimming shortened V by 7 bases and J by 3 bases, and 13 bases separated the two germline ends. The length of the CDR3 is 13 residues. The CDR3 DNA follows: TGTGCCAGCACCGAGGACACCGACTACGAGCAGTACTTC. Translated: CASTEDTDYEQYF.

The chain combines TRBV2 with TRBJ2-7, with 7 bases aligning to TRBD1. J was trimmed by 4 bases and V by 7 bases; bases with no gene match: 10. CDR3 size: 14 residues. CDR1 and CDR2 from the germline V gene are SNHLY and FYNNEI. Here the CDR3 reads CASTHLTGLYEQYF. The CDR3 nucleotides are TGTGCCAGCACTCATCTGACAGGGCTGTACGAGCAGTACTTC.

This chain uses TRBV7-9 with TRBJ1-5; TRBD1 matches at 7 bases. The CDR3 totals 14 residues. Germline values: CDR1 SEHNR, CDR2 FQNEAQ (reference sequence). Trimming took 5 bases from V and 2 from J; bases not matched to a gene: 3. DNA for the CDR3: TGTGCCAGCAGCGACGGGACAGGCAATCAGCCCCAGCATTTT. It specifies CASSDGTGNQPQHF.

With respect to this clonotype: A junction end diverges from the germline sequence, so it may reflect a read error. The rearrangement joins TRBV12-3 or TRBV12-4 to TRBJ2-4; TRBD1 might be the D (5 bases). The CDR3 consists of 19 residues. The CDR3 sequence is CASRLVVEQGAPYKNIQYF. The CDR3 DNA reads TGTGCCAGCAGGTTAGTGGTAGAGCAGGGCGCGCCCTACAAAAACATTCAGTACTTC.

This clonotype was seen more than once but under ten times. This chain joins TRBV12-3 or TRBV12-4 and TRBJ1-1; D gene unclear. V was shortened by 5 bases and J by 8 bases, with 12 bases between the two germline ends. This CDR3 comprises 12 residues. CDR3 region: CASSLSEREAFF. CDR3 coding DNA: TGTGCCAGCAGTCTCTCGGAAAGGGAAGCTTTCTTT.

This clonotype has just a few counts. V gene TRBV10-3 combines with J gene TRBJ2-1; no definite D call. Germline-derived CDR1 and CDR2 are ENHRY and SYGVKD. The CDR3 contains 14 residues. Trimming removed 4 bases at V and 0 bases at J, with 7 bases between. The DNA of the CDR3 is TGTGCCATCAGTGTGACGGGCTCCTACAATGAGCAGTTCTTC. It encodes CAISVTGSYNEQFF.

There are a few counts of this clonotype. This chain connects TRBV28 to TRBJ2-7; unclear D gene. From germline, CDR1 is MDHEN and CDR2 SYDVKM. This CDR3 has 13 residues. Trimming stripped 5 bases from V and 3 bases from J, with 11 bases between. CDR3 amino acids: CASSLRTDYEQYF. The CDR3 region has the DNA TGTGCCAGCAGTCTAAGGACGGACTACGAGCAGTACTTC.

With respect to this clonotype: A read error may be the cause here, since a much bigger clone is one base away. The V call is TRBV6-6, the J call TRBJ2-7; 7 bases map to TRBD1. Germline V gene lookup returns CDR1 MNHNY and CDR2 SVGAGI (reference sequence). The CDR3 has 15 residues. In nucleotides, the CDR3 is TGTGCCAGCCTAGGGTCGACGGGACAGCCCTACGTGCAGTACTTC. Translated, it gives CASLGSTGQPYVQYF.

The genes are TRBV19 and TRBJ1-1; D possibly corresponds to TRBD1 (6 bases). V was shortened by 7 bases and J by 1 base, with 13 bases between the two germline ends. CDR3 length: 14 residues. The germline V gene has CDR1 LNHDA and CDR2 SQIVND (reference sequence). The CDR3 here is CASTMWGQNTEAFF. The CDR3 nucleotides are TGTGCCAGTACCATGTGGGGGCAGAACACTGAAGCTTTCTTT. The full variable domain, with the rest looked up from reference TRBV19 and TRBJ1-1, is DGGITQSPKYLFRKEGQNVTLSCEQNLNHDAMYWYRQDPGQGLRLIYYSQIVNDFQKGDIAEGYSVSREKKESFPLTVTSAQKNPTAFYLCASTMWGQNTEAFFGQGTRLTVV.

V gene TRBV4-3 combines with J gene TRBJ1-1, with D hard to call. This CDR3 has 13 residues. The ends were cut back, 6 bases at V and 1 base at J, with 9 bases in the middle. The V gene's germline CDR1 is LGHNA and CDR2 YSLEER. The CDR3 DNA is TGCGCCAGCAGTACTAAACGGAACACTGAAGCTTTCTTT. Amino acids: CASSTKRNTEAFF.

This clonotype was seen many times. Here the CDR3 reads CSARELAELQYF. CDR3 bases: TGCAGTGCTAGAGAACTAGCGGAGCTACAGTATTTT. The chain links TRBV20-1 to TRBJ2-3, with 8 positions matching TRBD2. The CDR3 length is 12 residues. Trimming removed 0 bases from V and 12 bases from J; junction bases left unmatched: 5. The germline CDR1 and CDR2 sequences are DFQATT and SNEGSKA (reference sequence).

In this sample, this clonotype turned up many times. The chain employs TRBV6-4 and TRBJ1-5; D may be TRBD1 (6 bases). V lost 10 bases and J 3 bases, leaving 13 bases between the germline ends. Germline CDR1 and CDR2: MRHNA and SNTAGT. The CDR3 has 13 residues. The CDR3 loop is CAKTGHTNQPQHF. The DNA of the CDR3 is TGTGCCAAAACGGGACACACCAATCAGCCCCAGCATTTT.

As regards this clonotype: Likely a read error: the CDR3 ends without its conserved phenylalanine or tryptophan. The chain carries TRBV4-2 and TRBJ2-7; unclear D gene. Per the germline V gene, CDR1 is LGHNA and CDR2 is YNFKEQ. V lost 4 bases to trimming and J lost 5 bases, with 9 bases between them. The CDR3 is 12 residues long. This CDR3 reads CASSPRGDEQYL. The DNA of the CDR3 is TGTGCCAGCAGCCCGCGCGGTGACGAGCAGTACCTC.

This sequence joins TRBV4-3 and TRBJ1-4; a weak D match, TRBD1 (5 bases). Per germline, CDR1 LGHNA and CDR2 YSLEER. V lost 6 bases, J lost 1 base, and 12 bases lay in between. The CDR3 loop spans 15 amino acids. DNA of the CDR3: TGCGCCAGCAGTCAAACCCAGGGAACTAATGAAAAACTGTTTTTT. This translates into CASSQTQGTNEKLFF.

On this clonotype itself: The germline gene is not matched at one end of the junction; a read error may be the cause. The chain couples TRBV7-9 to TRBJ2-1; D is possibly TRBD1 (6 bases). The CDR3 extends over 13 amino acids. CDR1 and CDR2 from the germline V gene are SEHNR and FQNEAQ (reference sequence). The CDR3 DNA is TGTGCCACCAAGGACAGCTTCCACAGTGAGCTGTTCTTC. Translation: CATKDSFHSELFF.

The chain carries TRBV15 and TRBJ2-2; D possibly uses TRBD1 or TRBD2 (5 bases each). CDR1 is LNHNV and CDR2 is YYDKDF in the germline V gene (reference sequence). The CDR3 is 13 amino acids. Trimming cost V 9 bases and J 2 bases, with 10 bases left between them. The CDR3 DNA sequence: TGTGCCACGAGGGACGCCAACACCGGGGAGCTGTTTTTT. Encoded protein: CATRDANTGELFF.

This clonotype was observed at least ten times. The V call is TRBV11-1, the J call TRBJ2-3, with D perhaps TRBD2 (5 bases). This CDR3 has 17 residues. Germline CDR1 reads SGHAT; CDR2 reads FQDESV (reference sequence). V was clipped by 5 bases and J by 5 bases, with 23 bases between them. CDR3 region: CASSRRSGLGYGDTQYF. The CDR3 nucleotides are TGTGCCAGCAGCCGCCGGTCCGGACTGGGGTATGGAGATACGCAGTATTTT.

As for this clonotype: A read error is possible here, since a much larger clone lies one base away. The V and J genes are TRBV5-5 and TRBJ1-5; a weak D match, TRBD1 (5 bases). Germline CDR1 SGHKS, CDR2 YYEKEE (reference sequence). CDR3 size: 15 residues. CDR3 DNA sequence: TGTGCCAGCTGCTTGACGGTGAAGGGGATACAGCCCCAGCATTTT. It translates to CASCLTVKGIQPQHF.

This clonotype was found a few times. The rearrangement links TRBV7-8 to TRBJ2-7; the match to TRBD2 covers 16 bases. Germline-derived CDR1 and CDR2 are SGHVS and FQNEAQ. This CDR3 is 18 amino acids long. The J segment lost 0 bases and the V segment lost 4 bases, leaving 6 bases of the junction unmatched. The CDR3 coding sequence is TGTGCCAGCAGCTACCCGGGACTAGCGGGAGGGCGCTCCTACGAGCAGTACTTC. As protein: CASSYPGLAGGRSYEQYF.

This clonotype was counted between two and nine times. This sequence joins TRBV19 and TRBJ2-1, with 7 bases matching TRBD2. In germline, CDR1 is LNHDA, CDR2 SQIVND (reference sequence). The CDR3 sequence is 13 residues long. V lost 3 bases, J lost 8 bases, and 4 bases stayed unmatched. The CDR3 DNA is TGTGCCAGTAGTATGACTCGGGGGGATGAGCAGTTCTTC. Protein: CASSMTRGDEQFF.

The chain links TRBV6-2 or TRBV6-3 to TRBJ2-5; 10 positions match TRBD1. The trim removed 5 bases at V and 3 bases at J, leaving 9 bases unmatched. The CDR3 totals 16 residues. CDR1 is MNHEY and CDR2 is SVGEGT in the germline V gene. The CDR3 DNA reads as TGTGCCAGCAGTGCTCCTTACGGACAGGGGGAAGAGACCCAGTACTTC. Translating gives CASSAPYGQGEETQYF.

The chain has TRBV20-1 and TRBJ1-5; no definite D call. V shed 3 bases and J shed 3 bases, with 15 bases lying between them. In germline, CDR1 is DFQATT, CDR2 SNEGSKA (reference sequence). This CDR3 contains 15 residues. The CDR3 DNA is TGCAGTGCTAGTGATGTGAGGAGTAACAATCAGCCCCAGCATTTT. Residues: CSASDVRSNNQPQHF.

In regard to this clonotype: A much larger clonotype is one base distant, so this may be a read error. V is TRBV7-6 and J is TRBJ1-5; 9 bases line up with TRBD1. Germline V lookup: CDR1 SGHVS, CDR2 FNYEAQ. There are 14 residues in the CDR3. The CDR3 here is CASSLGTGGQPQQF. For the CDR3, the DNA is TGTGCCAGCAGCTTAGGCACAGGGGGCCAGCCCCAGCAGTTT.

The table lists this clonotype with many counts. CDR3 sequence (DNA): TGTGCCAGCAGCCCTTACTCCACAGATACGCAGTATTTT. Its translation: CASSPYSTDTQYF. This rearrangement joins TRBV14 to TRBJ2-3, with D uncertain. Germline V CDR1 and CDR2: SGHDN, FVKESK. V was cut by 4 bases and J by 2 bases, with 7 bases left in between. The CDR3 has 13 amino acids.

The table lists this clonotype with many counts. The chain combines TRBV4-2 with TRBJ2-6; 7 nucleotides agree with TRBD2. This CDR3 has 17 amino acids. J was trimmed by 0 bases and V by 7 bases; bases with no gene match: 9. In germline, CDR1 is LGHNA, CDR2 YNFKEQ. CDR3 amino acids: CASTSGNPDSGANVLTF. For the CDR3, the DNA is TGTGCCAGCACTAGCGGTAACCCCGACTCTGGGGCCAACGTCCTGACTTTC.

The chain combines TRBV7-9 with TRBJ1-2; no definite D call. The germline CDR1 and CDR2 sequences are SEHNR and FQNEAQ (reference sequence). The CDR3 sequence is 10 residues long. Trimming shortened V by 1 base and J by 13 bases, and 7 bases separated the two germline ends. The CDR3 is CASSLDFFTF. Here the CDR3 DNA reads TGTGCCAGCAGCTTAGATTTTTTCACCTTC.